This T cell receptor beta chain is drawn from a study of spatial heterogeneity in lung cancer. Study findings and constraints: Coverage was estimated at approximately 7% of tumor T cells for alpha chains and approximately 13% for beta chains. The number of expanded tumor alpha and beta chains correlated with mutation number.

Time point noted: sample taken at primary tumor resection. TCRdb used MiXCR to reprocess the 5' RACE reads, holding one entry per CDR3 protein. The data hold approximately 94,000 distinct CDR3 sequences, with roughly 4.5% observed a single time. With V trimmed by 0 bases and J by 0 bases, 5 bases remained unmatched. CDR1 is MNHNY, CDR2 SVGAGI, per germline (reference sequence). The length of the CDR3 is 18 residues. Points on this clonotype: Its antigen is currently unknown.

The chain links TRBV6-6 to TRBJ2-6; 7 bases fit TRBD2. The origin of this receptor is a male donor with early-stage non-small cell lung cancer. The material was lung tumor tissue, obtained at surgery. This CDR3 is CASSYSGGSRSGANVLTF. CDR3 DNA sequence: TGTGCCAGCAGTTACTCCGGCGGGAGCCGCTCTGGGGCCAACGTCCTGACTTTC.